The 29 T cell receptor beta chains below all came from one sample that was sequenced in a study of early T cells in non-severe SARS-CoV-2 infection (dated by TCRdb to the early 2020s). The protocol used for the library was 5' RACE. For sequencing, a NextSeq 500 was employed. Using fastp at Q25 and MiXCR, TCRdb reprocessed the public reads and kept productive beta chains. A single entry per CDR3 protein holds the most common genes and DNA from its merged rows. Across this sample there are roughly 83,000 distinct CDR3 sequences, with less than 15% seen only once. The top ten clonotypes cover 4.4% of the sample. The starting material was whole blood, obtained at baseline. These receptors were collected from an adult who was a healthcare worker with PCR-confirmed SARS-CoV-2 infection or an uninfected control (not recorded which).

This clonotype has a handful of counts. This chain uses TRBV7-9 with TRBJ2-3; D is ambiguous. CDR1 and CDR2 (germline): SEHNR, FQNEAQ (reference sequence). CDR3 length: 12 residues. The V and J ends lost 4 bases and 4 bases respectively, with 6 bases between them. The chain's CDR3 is CASSSTADTQYF. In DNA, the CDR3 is TGTGCCAGCAGCTCCACCGCAGATACGCAGTATTTT. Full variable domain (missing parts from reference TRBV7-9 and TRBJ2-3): DTGVSQNPRHKITKRGQNVTFRCDPISEHNRLYWYRQTLGQGPEFLTYFQNEAQLEKSRLLSDRFSAERPKGSFSTLEIQRTEQGDSAMYLCASSSTADTQYFGPGTRLTVL.

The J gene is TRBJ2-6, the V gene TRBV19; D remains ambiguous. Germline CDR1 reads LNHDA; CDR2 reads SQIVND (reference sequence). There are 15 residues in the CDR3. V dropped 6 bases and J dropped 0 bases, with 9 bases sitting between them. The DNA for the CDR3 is TGTGCCAGTAGAGATACAGCCTCTGGGGCCAACGTCCTGACTTTC. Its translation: CASRDTASGANVLTF.

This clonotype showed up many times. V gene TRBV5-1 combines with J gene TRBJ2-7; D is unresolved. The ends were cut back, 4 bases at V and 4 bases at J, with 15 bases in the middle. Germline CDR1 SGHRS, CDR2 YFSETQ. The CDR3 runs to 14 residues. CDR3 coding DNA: TGCGCCAGCAGCCTAACAGCGTCGAATTACGAGCAGTACTTC. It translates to CASSLTASNYEQYF.

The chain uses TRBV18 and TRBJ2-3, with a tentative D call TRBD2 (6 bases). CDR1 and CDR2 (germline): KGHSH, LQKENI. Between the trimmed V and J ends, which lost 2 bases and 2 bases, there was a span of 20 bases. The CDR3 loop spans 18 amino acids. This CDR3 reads CASSPFALAGTDTDTQYF. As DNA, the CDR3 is TGTGCCAGCTCACCATTCGCTCTCGCGGGGACGGACACAGATACGCAGTATTTT.

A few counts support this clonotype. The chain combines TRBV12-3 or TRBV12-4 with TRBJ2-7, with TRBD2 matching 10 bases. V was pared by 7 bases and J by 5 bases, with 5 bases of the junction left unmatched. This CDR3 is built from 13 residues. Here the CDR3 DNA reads TGTGCCAGCACTTCCGGGACTAGCGACGAGCAGTACTTC. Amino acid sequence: CASTSGTSDEQYF.

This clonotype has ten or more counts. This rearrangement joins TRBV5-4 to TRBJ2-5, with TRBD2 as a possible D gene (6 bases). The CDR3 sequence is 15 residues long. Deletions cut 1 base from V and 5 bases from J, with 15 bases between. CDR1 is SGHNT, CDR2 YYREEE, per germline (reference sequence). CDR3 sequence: CASSLRLASGETQYF. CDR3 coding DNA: TGTGCCAGCAGCTTGAGGCTAGCGAGTGGGGAGACCCAGTACTTC.

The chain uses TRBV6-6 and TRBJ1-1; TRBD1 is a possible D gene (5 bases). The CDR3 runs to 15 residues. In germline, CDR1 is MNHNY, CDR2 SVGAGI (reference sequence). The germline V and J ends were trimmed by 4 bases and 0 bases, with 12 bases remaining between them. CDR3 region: CASSLTGLMNTEAFF. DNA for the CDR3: TGTGCCAGCAGTTTAACGGGACTAATGAACACTGAAGCTTTCTTT.

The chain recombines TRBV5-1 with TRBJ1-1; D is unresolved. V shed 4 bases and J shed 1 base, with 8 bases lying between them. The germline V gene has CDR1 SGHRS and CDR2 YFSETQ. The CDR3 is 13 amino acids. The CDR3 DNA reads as TGCGCCAGCAGCCCGTCCAAGAACACTGAAGCTTTCTTT. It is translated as CASSPSKNTEAFF.

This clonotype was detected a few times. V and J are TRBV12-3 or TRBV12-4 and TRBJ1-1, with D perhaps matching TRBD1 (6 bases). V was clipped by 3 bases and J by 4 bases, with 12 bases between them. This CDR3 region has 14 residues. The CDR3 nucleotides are TGTGCCAGCAGTTTCTCTGGGGGCCTCACTGAAGCTTTCTTT. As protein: CASSFSGGLTEAFF.

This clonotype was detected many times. In DNA form, the CDR3 reads TGTGCCACCAGTCCGGGGGAGAAGGGAAACACAGATACGCAGTATTTT. It codes for CATSPGEKGNTDTQYF. The chain employs TRBV24-1 and TRBJ2-3; TRBD2 is a possible D gene (6 bases). V was trimmed by 6 bases and J by 2 bases, leaving 17 bases between them. The CDR3 spans 16 residues. Germline V gene lookup returns CDR1 KGHDR and CDR2 SFDVKD.

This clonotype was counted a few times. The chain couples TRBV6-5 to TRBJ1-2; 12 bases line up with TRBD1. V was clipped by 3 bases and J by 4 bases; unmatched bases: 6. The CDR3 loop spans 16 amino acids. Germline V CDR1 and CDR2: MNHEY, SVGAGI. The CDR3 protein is CASSYKGQGASYGYTF. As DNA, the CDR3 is TGTGCCAGCAGTTATAAGGGACAGGGGGCCAGCTATGGCTACACCTTC.

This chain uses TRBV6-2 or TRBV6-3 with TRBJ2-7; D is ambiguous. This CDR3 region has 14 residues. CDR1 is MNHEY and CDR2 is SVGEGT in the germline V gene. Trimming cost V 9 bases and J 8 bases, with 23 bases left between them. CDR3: CASSQPGYERQQYF. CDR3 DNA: TGTGCCAGTTCACAGCCCGGCTACGAGAGGCAGCAGTACTTC.

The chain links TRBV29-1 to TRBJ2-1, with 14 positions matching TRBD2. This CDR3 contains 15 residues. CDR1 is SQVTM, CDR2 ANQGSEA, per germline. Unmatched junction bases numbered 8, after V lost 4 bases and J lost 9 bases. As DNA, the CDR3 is TGCAGCGTTGTTCTGGGGACTAGCGGGAGTGGTGAGCAGTTCTTC. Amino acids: CSVVLGTSGSGEQFF.

In DNA, the CDR3 is TGTGCCAGCAGGGGGACAGGTCTTTCACCCCTCCACTTT. It translates to CASRGTGLSPLHF. J is TRBJ1-6 and V is TRBV6-2 or TRBV6-3; the match to TRBD1 covers 8 bases. This CDR3 spans 13 amino acids. Germline loops: CDR1 MNHEY, CDR2 SVGEGT. V was pared by 6 bases and J by 9 bases, with 4 bases of the junction left unmatched.

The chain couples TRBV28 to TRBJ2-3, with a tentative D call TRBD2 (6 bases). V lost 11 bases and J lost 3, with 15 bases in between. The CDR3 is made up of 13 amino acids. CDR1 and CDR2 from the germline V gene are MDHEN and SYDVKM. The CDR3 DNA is TGTGCCGGAGGGCCCCGAAAGACAGATACGCAGTATTTT. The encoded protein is CAGGPRKTDTQYF. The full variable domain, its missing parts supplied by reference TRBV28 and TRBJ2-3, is DVKVTQSSRYLVKRTGEKVFLECVQDMDHENMFWYRQDPGLGLRLIYFSYDVKMKEKGDIPEGYSVSREKKERFSLILESASTNQTSMYLCAGGPRKTDTQYFGPGTRLTVL.

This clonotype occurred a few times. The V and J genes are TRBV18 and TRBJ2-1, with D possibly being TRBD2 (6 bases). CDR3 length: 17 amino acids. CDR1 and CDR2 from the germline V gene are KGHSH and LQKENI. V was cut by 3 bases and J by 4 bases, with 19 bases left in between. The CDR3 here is CASSPPLSPGGYNEQFF. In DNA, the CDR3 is TGTGCCAGCTCACCGCCCCTCTCCCCCGGGGGTTACAATGAGCAGTTCTTC.

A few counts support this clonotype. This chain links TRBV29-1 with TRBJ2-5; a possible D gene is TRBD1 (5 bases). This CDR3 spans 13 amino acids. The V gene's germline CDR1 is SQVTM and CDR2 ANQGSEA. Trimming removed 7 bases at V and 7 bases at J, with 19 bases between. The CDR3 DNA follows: TGCAGCGCCCAAGGGGCCGCTCCAGGGACCCAGTACTTC. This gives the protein CSAQGAAPGTQYF.

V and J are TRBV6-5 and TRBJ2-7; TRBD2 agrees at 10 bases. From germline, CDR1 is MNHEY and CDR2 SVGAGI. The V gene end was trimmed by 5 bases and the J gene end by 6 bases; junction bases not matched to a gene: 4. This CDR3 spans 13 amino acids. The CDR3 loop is CASSLAGDPEQYF. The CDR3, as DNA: TGTGCCAGCAGTCTAGCGGGAGACCCCGAGCAGTACTTC.

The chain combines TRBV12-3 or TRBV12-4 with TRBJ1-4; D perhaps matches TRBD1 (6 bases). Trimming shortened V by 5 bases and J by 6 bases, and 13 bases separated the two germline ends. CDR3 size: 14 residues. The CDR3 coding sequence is TGTGCCAGCAGTCCGGGGGGGGCTGATGAAAAACTGTTTTTT. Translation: CASSPGGADEKLFF.

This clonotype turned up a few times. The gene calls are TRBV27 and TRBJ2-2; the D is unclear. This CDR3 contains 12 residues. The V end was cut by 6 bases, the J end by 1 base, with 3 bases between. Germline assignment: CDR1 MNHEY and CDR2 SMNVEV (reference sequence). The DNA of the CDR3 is TGTGCCAGCAGCCGGAACACCGGGGAGCTGTTTTTT. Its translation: CASSRNTGELFF.

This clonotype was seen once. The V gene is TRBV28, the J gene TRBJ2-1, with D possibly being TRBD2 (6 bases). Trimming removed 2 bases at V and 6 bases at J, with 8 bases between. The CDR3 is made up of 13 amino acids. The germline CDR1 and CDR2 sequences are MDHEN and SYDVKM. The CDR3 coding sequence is TGTGCCAGCAGTTTACCCGGGGGCAATGAGCAGTTCTTC. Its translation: CASSLPGGNEQFF.

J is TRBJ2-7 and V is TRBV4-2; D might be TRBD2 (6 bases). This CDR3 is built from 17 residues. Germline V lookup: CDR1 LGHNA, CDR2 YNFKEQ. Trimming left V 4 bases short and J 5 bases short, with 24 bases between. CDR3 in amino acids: CASSPAGRGGLLDEQYF. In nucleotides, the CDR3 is TGTGCCAGCAGCCCGGCGGGGCGGGGTGGACTCTTAGACGAGCAGTACTTC.

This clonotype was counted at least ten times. CDR3 coding DNA: TGTGCCAGCAGCTTAGCGGCCAGGGGGCGAGCGTTAAACAATGAGCAGTTCTTC. Protein product: CASSLAARGRALNNEQFF. The gene calls are TRBV7-8 and TRBJ2-1; 8 bases align to TRBD1. The CDR3 totals 18 residues. V shed 0 bases and J 5 bases; nucleotides not matched to a gene: 12. The germline CDR1 and CDR2 sequences are SGHVS and FQNEAQ.

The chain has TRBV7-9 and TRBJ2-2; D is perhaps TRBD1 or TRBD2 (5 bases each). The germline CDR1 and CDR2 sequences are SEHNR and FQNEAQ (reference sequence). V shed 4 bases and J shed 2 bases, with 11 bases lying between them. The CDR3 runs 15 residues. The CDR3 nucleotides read TGTGCCAGCAGCTCCGGGGCGGCCAACACCGGGGAGCTGTTTTTT. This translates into CASSSGAANTGELFF.

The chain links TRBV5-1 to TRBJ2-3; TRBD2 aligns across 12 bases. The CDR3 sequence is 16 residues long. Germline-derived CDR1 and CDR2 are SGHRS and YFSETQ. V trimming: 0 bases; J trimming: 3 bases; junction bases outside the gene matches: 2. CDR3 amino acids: CASSLAGTSGTDTQYF. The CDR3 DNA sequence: TGCGCCAGCAGCTTGGCCGGGACTAGCGGGACAGATACGCAGTATTTT.

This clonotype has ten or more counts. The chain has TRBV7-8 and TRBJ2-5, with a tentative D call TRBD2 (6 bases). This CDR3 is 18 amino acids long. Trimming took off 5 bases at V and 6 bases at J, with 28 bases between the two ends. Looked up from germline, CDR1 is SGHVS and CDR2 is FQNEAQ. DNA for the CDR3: TGTGCCAGCAGCCCTCCGGCGGCGGGGCGCCTATTTTATAAGACCCAGTACTTC. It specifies CASSPPAAGRLFYKTQYF.

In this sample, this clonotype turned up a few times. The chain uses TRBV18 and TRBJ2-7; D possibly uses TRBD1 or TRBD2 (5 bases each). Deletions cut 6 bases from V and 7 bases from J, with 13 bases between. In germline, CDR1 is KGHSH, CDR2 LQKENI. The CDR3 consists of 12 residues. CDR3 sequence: CASSGPRGEQYF. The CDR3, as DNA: TGTGCCAGCTCGGGGCCCCGCGGGGAGCAGTACTTC.

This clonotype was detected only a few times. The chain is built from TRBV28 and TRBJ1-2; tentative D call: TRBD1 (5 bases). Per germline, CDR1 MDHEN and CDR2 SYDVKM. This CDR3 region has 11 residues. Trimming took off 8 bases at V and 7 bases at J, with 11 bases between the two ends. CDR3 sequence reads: CASGWDAGYTF. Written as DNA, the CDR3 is TGTGCCAGCGGGTGGGACGCTGGCTACACCTTC.

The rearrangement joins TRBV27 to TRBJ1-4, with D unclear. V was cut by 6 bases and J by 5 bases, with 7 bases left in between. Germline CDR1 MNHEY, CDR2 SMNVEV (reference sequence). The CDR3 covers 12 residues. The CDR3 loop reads CASRAQNEKLFF. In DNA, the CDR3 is TGTGCCAGCAGAGCACAGAATGAAAAACTGTTTTTT.